This paragraph reports one TCR beta chain. Many counts were recorded for this clonotype. This clone's antigen is unknown. Per-base qualities were not stored, and no clone one base away is much larger. Flow cytometry had shown CD8+CD57+ cell expansion in the patients selected for sequencing. Every patient had a diagnosis of severe acquired aplastic anemia based on International Study of Aplastic Anemia and Agranulocytosis and Camitta criteria. Patients had received no therapy at the time of blood sampling. The study deep-sequenced TCR repertoires of sorted CD4+ and CD8+ blood T cells from severe aplastic anemia patients and healthy subjects. Patients were enrolled under clinicaltrials.gov protocols 00001620, 01623167, 00001397, 00071045, 00081523 and 00961064 in the USA. Ficoll-Paque density gradient centrifugation was used to isolate peripheral blood mononuclear cells. Before DNA extraction, CD4+ and CD8+ T cells were sorted with FACS or magnetic beads.

CDR1 and CDR2, per the germline V gene, are SQVTM and ANQGSEA. Unmatched junction bases come to 11, with V trimmed by 7 bases and J by 6 bases. The CDR3 goes from the cysteine to the phenylalanine over 13 residues. Only the CDR3 DNA stays, 39 bases, in frame from base 1. Genomic DNA was used as template for profiling of TCR beta VDJ combinations and CDR3 sequences. TCR repertoire sequencing was run on an Illumina HiSeq 2000. Processing in the source paper ran as follows. TRBV/TRBJ rearrangement plots, CDR3 size and DJ length profiles, and Simpson's diversity index were used to evaluate the repertoires. The most abundant DNA sequence in the deep sequencing data was taken as the immunodominant clone. CDR3 amino acid sequences were checked for sharing between subjects and were compared against published repertoires and the VDJdb database. The public reads were reprocessed in TCRdb via fastp at Q25 and MiXCR, keeping in-frame beta chains. Identical CDR3 protein sequences are pooled into one entry, listed with their most common genes and DNA. The V and J calls shown here were made by TCRdb, not taken from the authors' results. The sample includes about 190,000 distinct CDR3 sequences, with under 55% observed a single time. The top ten hold 8% to 10% of the sample.

This entry comes from a study of CD8+CD57+ T cells in acquired aplastic anemia (dated by TCRdb to 2017 to 2018). Study-wide context: DNA extracted from sorted CD4+ and CD8+ cells had a mean of around 3 ug, with a range of about 0.19 to 30 ug. CD8+CD57+ expansion was defined as a frequency above the mean frequency observed in healthy subjects. What the work shows at the level of the full study, not this receptor alone: CD8+ Simpson's diversity did not differ significantly between patients and healthy controls (P=0.060). Twenty-nine CD8+ CDR3 sequences were found to be shared between patients and controls, but these sequences appeared to be highly expressed in patients and within the immunodominant clones of the patients.

This clonotype was sampled from a human donor with aplastic anemia. Sequencing was done on a sample of sorted CD4+, CD8+, or CD8+CD57+ T cells (not recorded which) from PBMCs. The chain is encoded by TRBV29-1 joined to TRBJ2-7; the central 8 bases match TRBD1. The DNA is TGCAGCGCTACGGGACAGGCCCTCTGCGAGCAGTACTTC. Translated, this is CSATGQALCEQYF.